A selection of T cell receptor beta chains follows, all from one sample in a study of early T cells in non-severe SARS-CoV-2 infection. One entry per CDR3 protein results from TCRdb running MiXCR on the 5' RACE reads. The table lists tens of thousands of distinct CDR3 sequences, around 15% of them singletons. The specimen sequenced was whole blood. These receptors came from an adult who was a healthcare worker with PCR-confirmed SARS-CoV-2 infection or an uninfected control (not recorded which). The CDR3 runs from the conserved cysteine through the conserved F or W. The order of the fields is V gene, D gene, J gene, clone size, CDR3 DNA, CDR3 protein. D genes are given only for firm matches. Clone size, where shown, is once, few, many, or a class for clones that have expanded.

TRBV5-5	.	TRBJ1-4	.	TGTGCCAGCAGCCTCCACAGTGCAACTAATGAAAAACTGTTTTTT	CASSLHSATNEKLFF
TRBV3-1	.	TRBJ1-5	few	TGTGCCAGCAGCCCCCACGGACCTAATCAGCCCCAGCATTTT	CASSPHGPNQPQHF
TRBV7-2	.	TRBJ1-5	few	TGTGCCAGCAGCTTAGAAGGGCGAGGCAGGAGCAATCAGCCCCAGCATTTT	CASSLEGRGRSNQPQHF
TRBV7-7	.	TRBJ2-1	few	TGTGCCAGCAGCTTAAGGGGGGACAATGAGCAGTTCTTC	CASSLRGDNEQFF
TRBV20-1	TRBD1	TRBJ2-5	few	TGCAGTGCTAGAGCCTCCGGCGGTAGGACAGGGGCACCTCAAGAGACCCAGTACTTC	CSARASGGRTGAPQETQYF
TRBV6-4	.	TRBJ1-5	.	TGTGCCAGACTTACAGTATTTAGCAATCAGCCCCAGCATTTT	CARLTVFSNQPQHF
TRBV29-1	.	TRBJ1-1	.	TGCAGCGTTGCTGGGGGAATGAACACTGAAGCTTTCTTT	CSVAGGMNTEAFF
TRBV28	TRBD2	TRBJ2-4	few	TGTGCCAGCAGTTTAAGCCTAGCGGGAGCCAAAAACATTCAGTACTTC	CASSLSLAGAKNIQYF
TRBV7-6	TRBD2	TRBJ2-5	few	TGTGCCAGCAGCCCCCGGACTAGCGGGCAACAAGAGACCCAGTACTTC	CASSPRTSGQQETQYF
TRBV4-2	TRBD1	TRBJ2-2	.	TGTGCCAGCAGCCAGGGACAGTTCGATCGGGAGCTGTTTTTT	CASSQGQFDRELFF
TRBV19	TRBD2	TRBJ2-1	few	TGTGCCAGTAAAAAATCGCCTAGCGGGGCCTACAATGAGCAGTTCTTC	CASKKSPSGAYNEQFF
TRBV11-2	.	TRBJ2-7	.	TGTGCCAGCAGCCCCCCCGGGATGGCTGTTTCATACGAGCAGTACTTC	CASSPPGMAVSYEQYF
TRBV7-2	.	TRBJ2-3	.	TGTGCCAGCAGCTTAGTAGGGCAGGGCTCAGATACGCAGTATTTT	CASSLVGQGSDTQYF
TRBV28	.	TRBJ2-5	.	TGTGCCACCTCAATGGGGGGTTCCCAAGAGACCCAGTACTTC	CATSMGGSQETQYF
TRBV11-3	TRBD2	TRBJ2-1	.	TGTGCCAGCCCTGGTCCCCGACTAGCGGGGATCTTC	CASPGPRLAGIF
TRBV24-1	.	TRBJ2-2	few	TGTGCCACCAGTGATGCCGGGGAGCTGTTTTTT	CATSDAGELFF
TRBV6-5	.	TRBJ2-1	.	TGTGCCAGACGGTCGGGGAAGCAGTTCTTC	CARRSGKQFF
TRBV7-2	.	TRBJ1-6	.	TGTGCCAGCAGCTTAGAATACCGTTCGAATTCACCCCTCCACTTT	CASSLEYRSNSPLHF
TRBV29-1	.	TRBJ2-2	.	TGCAGCGTTGCCCCCCGCAGGGGTTCCGGGGAGCTGTTTTTT	CSVAPRRGSGELFF
TRBV27	.	TRBJ2-7	once	TGTGCCAGCAGTTTGGGGGCGGAGCAGTACTTC	CASSLGAEQYF
TRBV2	TRBD1	TRBJ1-5	.	TGTGCCAGGACAGGGGGCAATCAGCCCCAGCATTTT	CARTGGNQPQHF
TRBV6-5	.	TRBJ2-7	few	TGTGCCAGCAGACTCGGATCCCGGGGGTCCAAATCCTACGAGCAGTACTTC	CASRLGSRGSKSYEQYF
TRBV7-2	TRBD1	TRBJ2-7	.	TGTGCCAGCAGCCGGGGCAGGGGGCCGGGCTACGAGCAGTACTTC	CASSRGRGPGYEQYF
TRBV13	.	TRBJ2-5	many	TGTGCCAGCAGCTTAGCCCGCGGGGAGACCCAGTACTTC	CASSLARGETQYF
TRBV7-6	.	TRBJ1-1	few	TGTGCCAGCAGCTTAGCCCGGGGCCCTGAAGCTTTCTTT	CASSLARGPEAFF
TRBV3-1	.	TRBJ1-1	.	TGTGCCAGCAGCCAAGGAACAGGGAATGAAGCTTTCTTT	CASSQGTGNEAFF
TRBV6-1	.	TRBJ1-1	.	TGTGCCAGCTCATACACCCTGAACACTGAAGCTTTCTTT	CASSYTLNTEAFF
TRBV20-1	.	TRBJ2-1	.	TGCAGTGCTAGAGGTGACCACAATGAGCAGTTCTTC	CSARGDHNEQFF
TRBV10-2	TRBD2	TRBJ2-1	once	TGCGCCAGCAGGGGAACTAGCGGGATATACAATGAGCAGTTCTTC	CASRGTSGIYNEQFF
TRBV12-5	.	TRBJ1-3	.	TGTGCTAGTGGTTTGTTCGTTACAGACACCATATATTTT	CASGLFVTDTIYF
TRBV3-1	.	TRBJ2-2	.	TGTGCCAGCAGCCATGCAAGCCGGACAGGGGAGCTGTTTTTT	CASSHASRTGELFF
TRBV12-2	.	TRBJ1-5	once	TGTGCAAGTCGCCCGGGGGACAGAAGATATAGCAATCAGCCCCAGCATTTT	CASRPGDRRYSNQPQHF
TRBV18	.	TRBJ1-1	many	TGTGCCAGCTCACCCCACCCGGTCCAGGACACTGAAGCTTTCTTT	CASSPHPVQDTEAFF
TRBV12-3/TRBV12-4	.	TRBJ2-7	.	TGTGCCATCGGTCGGGGGTTGGTCTACGAGCAGTACTTC	CAIGRGLVYEQYF
TRBV4-1	.	TRBJ2-7	few	TGCGCCAGCAGCCAAGTGGGCAGGGCCGAGCAGTACTTC	CASSQVGRAEQYF
TRBV29-1	.	TRBJ1-3	.	TGCAGCGTTGAAGATCCCCAGGGCCGAGGAGGAAACACCATATATTTT	CSVEDPQGRGGNTIYF
TRBV12-3/TRBV12-4	.	TRBJ1-2	few	TGTGCCAGCAGTTTACGGCAACTTAACTATGGCTACACCTTC	CASSLRQLNYGYTF
TRBV12-3/TRBV12-4	.	TRBJ2-7	.	TGTGCCAGCACCTTGGGGCTACCTTCCTCGGGCGAGCAGTACTTC	CASTLGLPSSGEQYF
TRBV20-1	.	TRBJ2-5	.	TGCAGTGCTAGACTCGCGGACCCATCCAGTCGCGCGACCCAGTACTTC	CSARLADPSSRATQYF
TRBV15	.	TRBJ1-1	.	TGTGCCACCAGCAAGGTGAACACTGAAGCTTTCTTT	CATSKVNTEAFF
TRBV27	TRBD1	TRBJ2-1	many	TGTGCCAGCAAGGACAGGTTTTTATACAATGAGCAGTTCTTC	CASKDRFLYNEQFF